One sample yielded the 8 T cell receptor beta chains listed below, sequenced in a study of T cells in women clearing cervical HPV infection. Sequenced by immunoSEQ multiplex PCR; TCRdb stores in-frame clones only, minus some. The sample shows around 41,000 clones, and 7.6% sits with its ten largest clones. The sample comprised blood buffy coat. The origin of the receptors is a woman between 18 and 69 years old with a cervical HPV16 infection that either progressed to CIN3+ or cleared (not recorded which).

As to this clone: The CDR3 end falls 3 residues outside the read, so it is completed with the germline J gene. The chain joins TRBV2 to TRBJ1-5; the D gene is possibly TRBD1 (6 bases). The CDR3 spans 14 residues. From germline, CDR1 is SNHLY and CDR2 FYNNEI. Trimming removed 7 bases at V and 3 bases at J, with 13 bases between. CDR3 DNA, as far as it was read: TGTGCCAGCACAGGGGCCCATCACAATCAGCCC. It is translated as CASTGAHHNQP. The complete CDR3 reads CASTGAHHNQPQHF. The whole variable domain, remainder taken from reference TRBV2 and TRBJ1-5, is EPEVTQTPSHQVTQMGQEVILRCVPISNHLYFYWYRQILGQKVEFLVSFYNNEISEKSEIFDDQFSVERPDGSNFTLKIRSTKLEDSAMYFCASTGAHHNQPQHFGDGTRLSIL.

Comment on this clone: With the read ending 3 residues before the CDR3 end, the germline J gene is used to fill in that end. The chain couples TRBV12-3 or TRBV12-4 to TRBJ2-4; tentatively, D is TRBD2 (5 bases). Trimming left V 3 bases short and J 0 bases short, with 12 bases between. This CDR3 has 16 residues. The CDR3 protein is CASSFGLTLAKNIQYF. The CDR3 bases that were read are TGTGCCAGCAGTTTTGGACTCACCTTAGCCAAAAACATT.

Note on this clone: The sequence runs out 3 residues before the end of the CDR3; the remainder is reconstructed from the germline J gene. The chain joins TRBV5-6 to TRBJ1-5; 12 nucleotides agree with TRBD1. CDR1 is SGHDT and CDR2 is YYEEEE in the germline V gene. J lost 6 bases, V lost 4 bases, and 5 bases had no gene match. The CDR3 loop spans 15 amino acids. The part of the CDR3 DNA that was read is TGTGCCAGCAGCCTGGGACAGGGGGCAACTCAGCCC. It specifies CASSLGQGATQP. The entire CDR3 protein reads CASSLGQGATQPQHF.

As for this clone: The read finishes 3 residues shy of the CDR3 end, and the germline J gene is used to complete it. This chain connects TRBV10-1 to TRBJ1-2, with a tentative D call TRBD1 (5 bases). This CDR3 is built from 13 residues. V was pared by 2 bases and J by 5 bases, with 9 bases between. Germline loops: CDR1 WNHNN, CDR2 SYGVQD (reference sequence). This CDR3 is CASSETPGYGYTF. The covered CDR3 bases are TGCGCCAGCAGTGAGACACCAGGGTATGGC.

Concerning this clone: Coverage ceases 3 residues before the CDR3 finishes, and the germline J gene fills in the end. The V call is TRBV19, the J call TRBJ2-5; maybe TRBD1 (6 bases). There are 14 residues in the CDR3. The ends were cut back, 3 bases at V and 5 bases at J, with 13 bases in the middle. CDR1 and CDR2 (germline): LNHDA, SQIVND (reference sequence). The sequenced CDR3 bases are TGTGCCAGTAGTATGTTTTCAGGGGACGAGACC. It specifies CASSMFSGDET. The full-length CDR3 reads as CASSMFSGDETQYF.

As regards this clone: The sequence runs out 3 residues before the end of the CDR3; the remainder is reconstructed from the germline J gene. The V and J genes are TRBV5-1 and TRBJ2-3; 7 nucleotides align to TRBD1. The V gene's germline CDR1 is SGHRS and CDR2 YFSETQ. The V and J ends lost 7 bases and 3 bases, in that order; junction bases with no gene match: 8. The CDR3 sequence is 14 residues long. CDR3 bases read: TGCGCCAGCCAGACAGGGCGGAGGACAGATACG. Translated: CASQTGRRTDT. From start to end, the CDR3 is CASQTGRRTDTQYF. Together with reference TRBV5-1 and TRBJ2-3, the CDR3 gives the full variable domain: KAGVTQTPRYLIKTRGQQVTLSCSPISGHRSVSWYQQTPGQGLQFLFEYFSETQRNKGNFPGRFSGRQFSNSRSEMNVSTLELGDSALYLCASQTGRRTDTQYFGPGTRLTVL.

Regarding this clone: The sequence runs out 3 residues before the end of the CDR3; the remainder is reconstructed from the germline J gene. The V and J genes are TRBV18 and TRBJ2-5; a possible D gene is TRBD2 (5 bases). The V end lost 2 bases, the J end lost 4 bases, and 11 bases lay between the germline ends. This CDR3 has 14 amino acids. Germline CDR1 reads KGHSH; CDR2 reads LQKENI. The part of the CDR3 DNA that was read is TGTGCCAGCTCACCAGCACTAGTCGGAGAGACC. It codes for CASSPALVGET. The full-length CDR3 reads as CASSPALVGETQYF.

The sequenced part of the CDR3 DNA is TGTGCCAGCAGCCGAGGGACTAGCGGGAGTTACGAG. This codes for CASSRGTSGSYE. The CDR3 as a whole reads CASSRGTSGSYEQYF. This sequence joins TRBV7-6 and TRBJ2-7, with 14 bases identical to TRBD2. The CDR3 end is not reached by the read, which stops 3 residues before it; the germline J gene fills it in. The J segment lost 4 bases and the V segment lost 5 bases, leaving 4 bases of the junction unmatched. Germline V gene data show CDR1 as SGHVS and CDR2 as FNYEAQ. This CDR3 region has 15 residues.